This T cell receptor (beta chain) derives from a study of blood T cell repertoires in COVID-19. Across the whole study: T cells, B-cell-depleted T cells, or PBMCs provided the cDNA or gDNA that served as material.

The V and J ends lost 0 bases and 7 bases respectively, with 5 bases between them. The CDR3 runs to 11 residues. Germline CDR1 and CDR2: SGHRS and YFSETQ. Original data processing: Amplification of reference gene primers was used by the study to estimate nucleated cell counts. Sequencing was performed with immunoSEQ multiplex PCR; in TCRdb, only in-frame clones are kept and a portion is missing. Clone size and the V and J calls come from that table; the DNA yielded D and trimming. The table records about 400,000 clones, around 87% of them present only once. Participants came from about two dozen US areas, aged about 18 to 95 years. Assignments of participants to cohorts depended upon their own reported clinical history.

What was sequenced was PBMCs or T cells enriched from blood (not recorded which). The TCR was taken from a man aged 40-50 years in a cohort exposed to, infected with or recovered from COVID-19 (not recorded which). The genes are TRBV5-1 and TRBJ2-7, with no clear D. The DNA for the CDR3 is TGCGCCAGCAGCTTGGGTCGGGAGCAGTACTTC. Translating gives CASSLGREQYF.